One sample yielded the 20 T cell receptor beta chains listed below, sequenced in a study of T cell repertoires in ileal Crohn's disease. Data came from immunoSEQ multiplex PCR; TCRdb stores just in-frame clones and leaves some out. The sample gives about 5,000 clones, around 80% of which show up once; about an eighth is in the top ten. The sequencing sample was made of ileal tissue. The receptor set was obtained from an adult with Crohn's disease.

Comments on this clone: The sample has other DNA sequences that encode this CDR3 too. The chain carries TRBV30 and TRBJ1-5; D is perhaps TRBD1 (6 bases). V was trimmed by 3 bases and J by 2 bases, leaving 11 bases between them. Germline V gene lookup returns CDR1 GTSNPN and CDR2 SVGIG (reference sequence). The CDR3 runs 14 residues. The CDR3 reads CAWSGRGGNQPQHF. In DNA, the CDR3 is TGTGCCTGGAGCGGCAGGGGTGGCAATCAGCCCCAGCATTTT. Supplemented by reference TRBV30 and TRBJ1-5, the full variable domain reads SQTIHQWPATLVQPVGSPLSLECTVEGTSNPNLYWYRQAAGRGLQLLFYSVGIGQISSEVPQNLSASRPQDRQFILSSKKLLLSDSGFYLCAWSGRGGNQPQHFGDGTRLSIL.

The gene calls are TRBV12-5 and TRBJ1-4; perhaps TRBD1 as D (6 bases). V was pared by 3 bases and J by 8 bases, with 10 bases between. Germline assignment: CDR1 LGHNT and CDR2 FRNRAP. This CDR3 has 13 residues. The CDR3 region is CASGFGQREKLFF. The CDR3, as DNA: TGTGCTAGTGGTTTCGGACAGAGAGAAAAACTGTTTTTT.

The CDR3 protein is CASSLNIQGTEAFF. CDR3 sequence (DNA): TGTGCCAGCAGCTTAAACATACAGGGAACTGAAGCTTTCTTT. The V call is TRBV7-6, the J call TRBJ1-1; D might be TRBD1 (6 bases). With 2 bases removed from V and 5 bases from J, the gap between germline ends came to 12 bases. The CDR3 spans 14 residues. Per the germline V gene, CDR1 is SGHVS and CDR2 is FNYEAQ.

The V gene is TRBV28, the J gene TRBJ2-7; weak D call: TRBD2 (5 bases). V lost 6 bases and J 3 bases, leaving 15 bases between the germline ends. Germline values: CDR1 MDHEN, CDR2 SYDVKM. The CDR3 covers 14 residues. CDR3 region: CASSIGLGVYEQYF. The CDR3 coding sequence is TGTGCCAGCAGCATCGGACTCGGGGTCTACGAGCAGTACTTC. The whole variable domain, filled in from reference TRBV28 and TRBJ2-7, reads DVKVTQSSRYLVKRTGEKVFLECVQDMDHENMFWYRQDPGLGLRLIYFSYDVKMKEKGDIPEGYSVSREKKERFSLILESASTNQTSMYLCASSIGLGVYEQYFGPGTRLTVT.

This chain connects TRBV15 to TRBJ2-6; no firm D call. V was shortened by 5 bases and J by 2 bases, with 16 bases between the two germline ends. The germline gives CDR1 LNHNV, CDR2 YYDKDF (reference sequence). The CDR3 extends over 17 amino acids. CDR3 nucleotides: TGTGCCACCAGCGCTGGCGAGGCTTTGGCTGGGGCCAACGTCCTGACTTTC. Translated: CATSAGEALAGANVLTF.

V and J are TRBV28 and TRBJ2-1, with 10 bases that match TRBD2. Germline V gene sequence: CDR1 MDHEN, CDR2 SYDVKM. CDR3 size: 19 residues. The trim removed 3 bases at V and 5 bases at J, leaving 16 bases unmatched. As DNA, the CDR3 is TGTGCCAGCAGTTTCAAGTCTAGCGGGGGCCCCTTCCCTGACAATGAGCAGTTCTTC. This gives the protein CASSFKSSGGPFPDNEQFF.

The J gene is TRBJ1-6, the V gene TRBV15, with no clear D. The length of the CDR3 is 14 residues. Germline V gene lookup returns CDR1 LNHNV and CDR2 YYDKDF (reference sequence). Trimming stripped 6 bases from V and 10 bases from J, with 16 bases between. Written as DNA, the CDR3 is TGTGCCACCAGGGCGGTTTTGGGTGACTCACCCCTCCACTTT. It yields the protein CATRAVLGDSPLHF.

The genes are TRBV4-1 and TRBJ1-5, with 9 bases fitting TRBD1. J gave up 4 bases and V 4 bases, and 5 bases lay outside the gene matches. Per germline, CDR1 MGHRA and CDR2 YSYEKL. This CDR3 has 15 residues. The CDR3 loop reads CASSPTGTGNQPQHF. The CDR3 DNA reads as TGCGCCAGCAGCCCTACCGGGACAGGGAATCAGCCCCAGCATTTT.

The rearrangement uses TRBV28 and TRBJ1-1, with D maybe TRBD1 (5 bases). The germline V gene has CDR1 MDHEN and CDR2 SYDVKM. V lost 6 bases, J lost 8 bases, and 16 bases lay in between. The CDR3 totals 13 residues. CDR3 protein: CASRQGVKSEAFF. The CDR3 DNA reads TGTGCCAGCAGGCAAGGGGTGAAGTCAGAAGCTTTCTTT.

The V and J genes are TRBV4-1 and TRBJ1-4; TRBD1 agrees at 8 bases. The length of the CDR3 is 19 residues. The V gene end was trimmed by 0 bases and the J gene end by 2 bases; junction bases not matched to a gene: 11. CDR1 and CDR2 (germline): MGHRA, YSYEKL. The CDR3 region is CASSQDGQGAFSTNEKLFF. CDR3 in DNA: TGCGCCAGCAGCCAAGATGGGCAGGGGGCTTTTAGCACTAATGAAAAACTGTTTTTT.

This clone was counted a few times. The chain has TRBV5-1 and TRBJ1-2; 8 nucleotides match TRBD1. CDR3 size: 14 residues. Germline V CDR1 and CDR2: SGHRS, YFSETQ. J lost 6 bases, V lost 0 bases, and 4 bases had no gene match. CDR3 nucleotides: TGCGCCAGCAGCTTGGACAGGGGGTCCCATGGCTACACCTTC. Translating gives CASSLDRGSHGYTF.

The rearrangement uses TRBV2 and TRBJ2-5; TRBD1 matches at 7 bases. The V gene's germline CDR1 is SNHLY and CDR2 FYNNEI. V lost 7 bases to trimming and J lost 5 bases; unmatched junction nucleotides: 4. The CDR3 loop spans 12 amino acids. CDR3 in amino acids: CASTARGETQYF. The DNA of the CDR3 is TGTGCCAGCACGGCCAGGGGGGAGACCCAGTACTTC.

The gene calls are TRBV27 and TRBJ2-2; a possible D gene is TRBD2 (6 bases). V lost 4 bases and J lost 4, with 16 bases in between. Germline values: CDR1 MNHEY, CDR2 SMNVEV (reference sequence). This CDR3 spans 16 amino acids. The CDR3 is CASSSTSSLSTGELFF. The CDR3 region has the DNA TGTGCCAGCAGTTCTACTAGCTCCCTATCCACCGGGGAGCTGTTTTTT.

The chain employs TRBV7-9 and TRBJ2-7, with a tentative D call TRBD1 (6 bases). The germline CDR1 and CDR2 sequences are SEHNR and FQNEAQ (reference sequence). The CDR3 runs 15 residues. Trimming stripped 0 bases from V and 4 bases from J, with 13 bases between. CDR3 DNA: TGTGCCAGCAGCTTAGCCCAGGGAAGGGGGTACGAGCAGTACTTC. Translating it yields CASSLAQGRGYEQYF.

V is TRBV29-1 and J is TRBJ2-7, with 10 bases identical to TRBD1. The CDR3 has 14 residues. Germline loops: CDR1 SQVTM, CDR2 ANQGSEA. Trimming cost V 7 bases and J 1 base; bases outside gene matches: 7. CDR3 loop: CSARRDRGSYEQYF. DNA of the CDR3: TGCAGCGCCCGTCGGGACAGGGGATCCTACGAGCAGTACTTC.

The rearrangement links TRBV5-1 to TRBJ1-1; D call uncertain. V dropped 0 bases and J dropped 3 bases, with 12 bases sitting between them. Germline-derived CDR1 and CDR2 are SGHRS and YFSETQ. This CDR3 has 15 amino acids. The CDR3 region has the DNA TGCGCCAGCAGCTTGGAGCCCCGAACGGACACTGAAGCTTTCTTT. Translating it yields CASSLEPRTDTEAFF.

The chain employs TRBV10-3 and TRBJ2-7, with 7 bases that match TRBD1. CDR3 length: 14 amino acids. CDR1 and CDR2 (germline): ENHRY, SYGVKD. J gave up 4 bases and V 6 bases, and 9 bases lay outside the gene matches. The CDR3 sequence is CAISPGTATYEQYF. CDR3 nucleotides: TGTGCCATCAGCCCCGGGACAGCCACATACGAGCAGTACTTC.

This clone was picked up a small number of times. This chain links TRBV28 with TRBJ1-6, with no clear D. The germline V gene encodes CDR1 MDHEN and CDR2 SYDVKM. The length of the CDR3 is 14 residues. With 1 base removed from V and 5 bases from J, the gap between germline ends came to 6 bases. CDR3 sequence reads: CASSLLHNNSPLHF. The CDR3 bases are TGTGCCAGCAGTTTATTACACAATAATTCACCCCTCCACTTT.

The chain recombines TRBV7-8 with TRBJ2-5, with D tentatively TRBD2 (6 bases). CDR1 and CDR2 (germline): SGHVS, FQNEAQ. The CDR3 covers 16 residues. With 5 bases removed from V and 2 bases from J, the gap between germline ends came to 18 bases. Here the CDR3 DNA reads TGTGCCAGCAGCCCTAGCTACCTAGCGACTCAAGAGACCCAGTACTTC. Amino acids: CASSPSYLATQETQYF.

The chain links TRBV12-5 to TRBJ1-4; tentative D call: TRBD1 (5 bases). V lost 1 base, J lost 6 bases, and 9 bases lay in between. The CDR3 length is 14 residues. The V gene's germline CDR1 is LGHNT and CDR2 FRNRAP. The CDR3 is CASGLDQGDEKLFF. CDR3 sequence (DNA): TGTGCTAGTGGTTTGGACCAGGGTGATGAAAAACTGTTTTTT.